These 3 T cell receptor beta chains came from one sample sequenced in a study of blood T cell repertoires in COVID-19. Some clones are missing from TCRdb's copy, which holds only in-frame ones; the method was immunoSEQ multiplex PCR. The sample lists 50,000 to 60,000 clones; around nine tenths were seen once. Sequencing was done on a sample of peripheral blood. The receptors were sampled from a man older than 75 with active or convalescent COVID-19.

The CDR3 DNA reads as TGTGCCAGCAGCTTTGTTCTGAGCTCTGGAAACACCATATATTTT. The encoded protein is CASSFVLSSGNTIYF. The chain employs TRBV7-2 and TRBJ1-3; no definite D call. CDR1 is SGHTA, CDR2 FQGNSA, per germline. V shed 3 bases and J shed 0 bases, with 9 bases lying between them. This CDR3 is 15 amino acids long.

CDR3 sequence: CASSRSTSGGSQETQYF. CDR3 bases: TGTGCCAGCTCACGCTCGACTAGCGGGGGCTCCCAAGAGACCCAGTACTTC. The J gene is TRBJ2-5, the V gene TRBV18; 12 nucleotides agree with TRBD2. Germline CDR1 is KGHSH and CDR2 is LQKENI. V gave up 4 bases and J gave up 1 base; unmatched junction bases: 7. This CDR3 comprises 17 residues.

Here the CDR3 reads CASSPRTTYEQYF. Written as DNA, the CDR3 is TGTGCCAGCTCACCAAGGACAACCTACGAGCAGTACTTC. This chain connects TRBV18 to TRBJ2-7, with a tentative D call TRBD1 (5 bases). CDR1 is KGHSH and CDR2 is LQKENI in the germline V gene. This CDR3 has 13 amino acids. Trimming pared 2 bases from V and 2 bases from J, leaving 7 bases between.